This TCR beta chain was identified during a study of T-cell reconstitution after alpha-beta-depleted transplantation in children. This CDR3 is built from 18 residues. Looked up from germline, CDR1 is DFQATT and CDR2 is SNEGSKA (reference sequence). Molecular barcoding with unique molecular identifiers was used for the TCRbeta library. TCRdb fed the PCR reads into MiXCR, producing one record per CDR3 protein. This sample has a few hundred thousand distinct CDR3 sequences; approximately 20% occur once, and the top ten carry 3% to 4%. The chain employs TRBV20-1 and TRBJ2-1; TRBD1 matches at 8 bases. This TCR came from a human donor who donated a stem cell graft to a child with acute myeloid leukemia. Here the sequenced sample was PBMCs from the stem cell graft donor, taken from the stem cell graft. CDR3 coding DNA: TGCAGGGCTCCCGGACAGGGCTTCTCGGCGAGGACCTACAATGAGCAGTTCTTC. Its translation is CRAPGQGFSARTYNEQFF.